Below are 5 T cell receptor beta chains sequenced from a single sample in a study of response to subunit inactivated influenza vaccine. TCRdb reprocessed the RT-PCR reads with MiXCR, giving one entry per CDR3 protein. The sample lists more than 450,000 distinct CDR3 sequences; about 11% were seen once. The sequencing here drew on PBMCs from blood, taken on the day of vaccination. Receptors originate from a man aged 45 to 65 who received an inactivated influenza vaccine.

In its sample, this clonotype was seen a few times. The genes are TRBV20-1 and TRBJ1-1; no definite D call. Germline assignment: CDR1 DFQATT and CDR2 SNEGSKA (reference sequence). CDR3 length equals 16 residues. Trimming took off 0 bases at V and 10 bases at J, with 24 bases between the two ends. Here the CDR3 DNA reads TGCAGTGCTAGAGACGCGAACGGACCCACGGTTGGCGGAGCTTTCTTT. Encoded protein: CSARDANGPTVGGAFF.

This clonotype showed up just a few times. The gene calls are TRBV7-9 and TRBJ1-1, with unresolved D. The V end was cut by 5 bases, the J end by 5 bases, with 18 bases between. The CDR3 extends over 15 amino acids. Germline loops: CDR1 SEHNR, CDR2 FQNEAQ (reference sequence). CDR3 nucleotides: TGTGCCAGCAGCCCGCGGACTCTTAGAGGGACTGAAGCTTTCTTT. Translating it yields CASSPRTLRGTEAFF.

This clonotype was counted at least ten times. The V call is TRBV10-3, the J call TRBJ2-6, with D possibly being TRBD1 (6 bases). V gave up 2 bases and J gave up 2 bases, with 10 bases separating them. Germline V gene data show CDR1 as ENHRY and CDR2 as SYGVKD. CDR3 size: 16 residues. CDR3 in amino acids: CAISENRATGANVLTF. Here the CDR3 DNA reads TGTGCCATCAGTGAGAACAGGGCAACTGGGGCCAACGTCCTGACTTTC.

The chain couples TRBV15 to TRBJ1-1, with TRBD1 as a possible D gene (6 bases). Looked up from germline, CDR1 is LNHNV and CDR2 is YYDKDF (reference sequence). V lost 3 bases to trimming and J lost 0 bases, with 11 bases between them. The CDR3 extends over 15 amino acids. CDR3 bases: TGTGCCACCAGCAGTCATACAGGGCTGAACACTGAAGCTTTCTTT. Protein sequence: CATSSHTGLNTEAFF.

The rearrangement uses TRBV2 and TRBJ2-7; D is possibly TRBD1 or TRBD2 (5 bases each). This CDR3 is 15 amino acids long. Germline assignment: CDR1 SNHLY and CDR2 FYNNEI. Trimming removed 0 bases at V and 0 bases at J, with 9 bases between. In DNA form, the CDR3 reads TGTGCCAGCAGTGAAGCGGGGGTTAGCTCCTACGAGCAGTACTTC. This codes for CASSEAGVSSYEQYF.